This paragraph reports one T cell receptor (beta chain). The sample comes from a study of cytomegalovirus exposure and HLA in healthy donors. Germline values: CDR1 SNHLY, CDR2 FYNNEI. The CDR3 runs to 15 residues. J was trimmed by 5 bases and V by 8 bases; bases with no gene match: 7. 60 Vbeta and 13 Jbeta primers were used in PCR. Produced via immunoSEQ multiplex PCR; TCRdb's table is partial and in-frame only. The sample lists 35,000 to 55,000 clones, about 78% occurring once. The chain joins TRBV2 to TRBJ1-6; 9 bases are shared with TRBD1. The source is a woman aged 25 to 39 in good health and CMV-seronegative. Sequenced material: PBMCs. CDR3 sequence: CASSIRTGDNSPLHF. CDR3 DNA: TGTGCCAGCTCGATCCGGACAGGGGATAATTCACCCCTCCACTTT. The full variable domain, its missing parts supplied by reference TRBV2 and TRBJ1-6, is EPEVTQTPSHQVTQMGQEVILRCVPISNHLYFYWYRQILGQKVEFLVSFYNNEISEKSEIFDDQFSVERPDGSNFTLKIRSTKLEDSAMYFCASSIRTGDNSPLHFGNGTRLTVT.